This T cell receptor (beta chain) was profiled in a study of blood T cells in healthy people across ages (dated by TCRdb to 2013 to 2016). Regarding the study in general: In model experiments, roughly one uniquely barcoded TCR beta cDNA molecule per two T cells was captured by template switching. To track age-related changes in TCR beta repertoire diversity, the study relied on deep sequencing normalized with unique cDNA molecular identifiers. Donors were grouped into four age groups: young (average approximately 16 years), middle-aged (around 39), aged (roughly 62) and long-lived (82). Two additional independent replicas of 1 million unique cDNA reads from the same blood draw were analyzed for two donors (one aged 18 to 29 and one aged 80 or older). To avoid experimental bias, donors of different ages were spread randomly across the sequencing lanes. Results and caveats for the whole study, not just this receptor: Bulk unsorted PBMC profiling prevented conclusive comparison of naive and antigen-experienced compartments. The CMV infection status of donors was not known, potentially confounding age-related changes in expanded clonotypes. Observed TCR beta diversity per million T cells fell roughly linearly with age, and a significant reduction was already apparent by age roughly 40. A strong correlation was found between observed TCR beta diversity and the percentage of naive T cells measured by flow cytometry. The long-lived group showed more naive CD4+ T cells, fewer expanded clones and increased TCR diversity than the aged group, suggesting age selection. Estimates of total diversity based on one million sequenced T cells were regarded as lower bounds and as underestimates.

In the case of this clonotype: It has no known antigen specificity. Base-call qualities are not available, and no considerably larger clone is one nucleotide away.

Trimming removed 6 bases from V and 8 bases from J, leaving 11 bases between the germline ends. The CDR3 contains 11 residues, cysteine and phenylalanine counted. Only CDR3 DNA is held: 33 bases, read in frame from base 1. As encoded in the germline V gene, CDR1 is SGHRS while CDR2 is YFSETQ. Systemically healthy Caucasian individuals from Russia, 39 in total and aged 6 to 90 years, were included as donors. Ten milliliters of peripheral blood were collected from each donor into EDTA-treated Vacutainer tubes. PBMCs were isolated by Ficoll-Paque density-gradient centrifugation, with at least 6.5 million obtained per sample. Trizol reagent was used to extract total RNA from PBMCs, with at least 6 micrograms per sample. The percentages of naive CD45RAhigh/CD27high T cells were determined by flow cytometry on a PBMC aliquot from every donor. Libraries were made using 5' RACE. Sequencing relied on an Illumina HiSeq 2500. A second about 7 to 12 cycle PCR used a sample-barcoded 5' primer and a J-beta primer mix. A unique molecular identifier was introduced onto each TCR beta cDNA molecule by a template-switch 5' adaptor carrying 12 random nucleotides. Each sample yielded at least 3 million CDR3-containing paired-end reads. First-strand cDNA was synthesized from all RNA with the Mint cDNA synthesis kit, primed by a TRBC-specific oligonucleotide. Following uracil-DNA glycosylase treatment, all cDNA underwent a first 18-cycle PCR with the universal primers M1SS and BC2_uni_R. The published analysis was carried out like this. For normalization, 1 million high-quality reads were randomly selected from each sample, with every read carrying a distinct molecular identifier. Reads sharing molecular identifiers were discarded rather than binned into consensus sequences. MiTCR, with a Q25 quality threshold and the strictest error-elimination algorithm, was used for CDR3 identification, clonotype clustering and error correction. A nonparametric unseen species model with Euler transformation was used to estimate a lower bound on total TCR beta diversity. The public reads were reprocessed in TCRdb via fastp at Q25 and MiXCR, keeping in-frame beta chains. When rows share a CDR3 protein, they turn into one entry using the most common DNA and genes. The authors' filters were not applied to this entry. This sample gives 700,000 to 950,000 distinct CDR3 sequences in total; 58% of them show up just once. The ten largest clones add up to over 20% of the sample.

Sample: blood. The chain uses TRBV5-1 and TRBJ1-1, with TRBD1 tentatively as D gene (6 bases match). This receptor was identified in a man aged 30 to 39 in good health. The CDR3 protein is CASTLDREAFF. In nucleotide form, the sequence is TGCGCCAGCACCCTAGACAGGGAAGCTTTCTTT.